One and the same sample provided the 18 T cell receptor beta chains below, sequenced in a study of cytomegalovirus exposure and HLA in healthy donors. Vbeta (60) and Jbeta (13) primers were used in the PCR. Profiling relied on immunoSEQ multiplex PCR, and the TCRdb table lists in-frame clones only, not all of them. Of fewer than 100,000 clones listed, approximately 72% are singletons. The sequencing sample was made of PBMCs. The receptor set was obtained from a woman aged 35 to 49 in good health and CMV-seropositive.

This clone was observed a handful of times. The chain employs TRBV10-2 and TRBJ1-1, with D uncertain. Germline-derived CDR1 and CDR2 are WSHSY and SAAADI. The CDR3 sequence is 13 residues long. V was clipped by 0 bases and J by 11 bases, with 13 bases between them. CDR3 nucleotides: TGCGCCAGCAGTGAGTCAGCCCCCGGGATGGCTTTCTTT. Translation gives CASSESAPGMAFF.

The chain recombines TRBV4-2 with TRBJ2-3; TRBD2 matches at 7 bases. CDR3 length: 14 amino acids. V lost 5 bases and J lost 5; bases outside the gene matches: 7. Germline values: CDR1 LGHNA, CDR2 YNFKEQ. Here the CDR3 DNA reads TGTGCCAGCAGCGAAAGATCGGGGGGAGATACGCAGTATTTT. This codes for CASSERSGGDTQYF.

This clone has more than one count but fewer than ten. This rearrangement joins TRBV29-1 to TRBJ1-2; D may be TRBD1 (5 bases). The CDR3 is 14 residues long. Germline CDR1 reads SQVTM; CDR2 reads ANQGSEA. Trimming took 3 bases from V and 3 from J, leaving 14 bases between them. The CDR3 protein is CSVEFQGGDYGYTF. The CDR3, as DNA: TGCAGCGTTGAGTTCCAGGGAGGTGACTATGGCTACACCTTC. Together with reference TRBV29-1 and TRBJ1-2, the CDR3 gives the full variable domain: SAVISQKPSRDICQRGTSLTIQCQVDSQVTMMFWYRQQPGQSLTLIATANQGSEATYESGFVIDKFPISRPNLTFSTLTVSNMSPEDSSIYLCSVEFQGGDYGYTFGSGTRLTVV.

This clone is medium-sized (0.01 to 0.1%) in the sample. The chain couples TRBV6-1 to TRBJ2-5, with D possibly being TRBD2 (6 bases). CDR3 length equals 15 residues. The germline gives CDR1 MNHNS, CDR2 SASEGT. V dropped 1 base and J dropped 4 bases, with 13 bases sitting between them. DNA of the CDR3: TGTGCCAGCAGTGAAGGTGAAGAGGGAGGAGAGACCCAGTACTTC. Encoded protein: CASSEGEEGGETQYF.

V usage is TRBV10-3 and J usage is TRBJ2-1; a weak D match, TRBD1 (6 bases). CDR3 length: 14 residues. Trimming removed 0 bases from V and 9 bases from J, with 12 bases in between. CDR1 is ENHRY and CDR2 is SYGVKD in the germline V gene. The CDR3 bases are TGTGCCATCAGTGAGTCGCAGAGAGGGGGTGAGCAGTTCTTC. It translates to CAISESQRGGEQFF.

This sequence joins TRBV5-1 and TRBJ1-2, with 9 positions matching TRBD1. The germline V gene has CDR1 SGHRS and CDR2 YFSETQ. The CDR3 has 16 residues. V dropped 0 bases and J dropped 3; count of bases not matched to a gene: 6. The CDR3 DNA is TGCGCCAGCAGCTTGGGACAGGGGGTCGGCTACTATGGCTACACCTTC. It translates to CASSLGQGVGYYGYTF. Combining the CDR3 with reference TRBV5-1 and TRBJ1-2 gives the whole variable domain KAGVTQTPRYLIKTRGQQVTLSCSPISGHRSVSWYQQTPGQGLQFLFEYFSETQRNKGNFPGRFSGRQFSNSRSEMNVSTLELGDSALYLCASSLGQGVGYYGYTFGSGTRLTVV.

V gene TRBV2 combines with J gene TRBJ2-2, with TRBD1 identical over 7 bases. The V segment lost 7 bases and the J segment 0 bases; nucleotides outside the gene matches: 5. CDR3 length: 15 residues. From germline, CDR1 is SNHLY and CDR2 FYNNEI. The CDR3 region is CASISQGSNTGELFF. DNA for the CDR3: TGTGCCAGCATTTCACAGGGGTCGAACACCGGGGAGCTGTTTTTT.

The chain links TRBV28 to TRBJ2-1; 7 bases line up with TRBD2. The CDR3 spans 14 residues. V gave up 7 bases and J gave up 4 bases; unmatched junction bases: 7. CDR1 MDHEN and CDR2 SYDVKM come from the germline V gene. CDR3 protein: CASKPTSVYNEQFF. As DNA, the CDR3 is TGTGCCAGCAAGCCAACTAGCGTGTACAATGAGCAGTTCTTC.

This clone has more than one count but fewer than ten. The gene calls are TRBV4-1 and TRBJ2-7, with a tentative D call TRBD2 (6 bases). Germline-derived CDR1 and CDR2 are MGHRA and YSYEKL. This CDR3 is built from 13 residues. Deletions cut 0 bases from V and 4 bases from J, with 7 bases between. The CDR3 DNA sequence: TGCGCCAGCAGCCAAGATGGGACTTACGAGCAGTACTTC. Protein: CASSQDGTYEQYF.

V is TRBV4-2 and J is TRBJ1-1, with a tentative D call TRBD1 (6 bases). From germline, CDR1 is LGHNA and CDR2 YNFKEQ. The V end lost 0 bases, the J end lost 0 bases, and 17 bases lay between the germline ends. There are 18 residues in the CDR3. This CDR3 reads CASSQEADSGAMNTEAFF. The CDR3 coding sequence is TGTGCCAGCAGCCAAGAGGCGGACTCAGGGGCTATGAACACTGAAGCTTTCTTT.

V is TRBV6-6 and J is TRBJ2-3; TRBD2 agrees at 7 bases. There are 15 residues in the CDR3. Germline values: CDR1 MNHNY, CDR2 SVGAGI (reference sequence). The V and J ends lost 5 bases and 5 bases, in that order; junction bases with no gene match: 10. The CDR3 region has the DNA TGTGCCAGCAGTGGGTGGGGACTATGGGGAGATACGCAGTATTTT. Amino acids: CASSGWGLWGDTQYF.

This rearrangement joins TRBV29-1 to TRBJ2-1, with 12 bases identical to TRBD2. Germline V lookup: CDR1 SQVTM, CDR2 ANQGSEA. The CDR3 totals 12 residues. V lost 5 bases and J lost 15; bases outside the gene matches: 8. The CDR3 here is CSVTLTSGSLFF. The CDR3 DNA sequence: TGCAGCGTTACACTGACTAGCGGGAGTTTGTTCTTC.

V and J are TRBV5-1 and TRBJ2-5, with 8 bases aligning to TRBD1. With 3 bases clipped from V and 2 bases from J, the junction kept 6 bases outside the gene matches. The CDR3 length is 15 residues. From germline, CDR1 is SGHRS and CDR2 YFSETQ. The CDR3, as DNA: TGCGCCAGCAGCTGGCAGGGACAGGTACAAGAGACCCAGTACTTC. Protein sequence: CASSWQGQVQETQYF.

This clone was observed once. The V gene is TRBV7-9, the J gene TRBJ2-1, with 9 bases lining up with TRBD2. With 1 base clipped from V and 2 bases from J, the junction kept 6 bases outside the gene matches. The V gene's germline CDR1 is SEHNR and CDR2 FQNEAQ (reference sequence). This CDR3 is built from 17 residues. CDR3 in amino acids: CASSLVRTSVPYNEQFF. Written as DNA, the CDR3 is TGTGCCAGCAGCTTAGTCCGGACTAGCGTCCCCTACAATGAGCAGTTCTTC.

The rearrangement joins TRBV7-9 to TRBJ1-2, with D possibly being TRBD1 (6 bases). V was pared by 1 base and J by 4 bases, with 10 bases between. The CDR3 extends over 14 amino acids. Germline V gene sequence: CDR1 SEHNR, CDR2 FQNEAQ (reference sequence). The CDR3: CASSLGTGPYGYTF. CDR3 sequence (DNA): TGTGCCAGCAGCTTAGGAACAGGGCCCTATGGCTACACCTTC. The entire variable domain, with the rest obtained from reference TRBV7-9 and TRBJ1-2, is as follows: DTGVSQNPRHKITKRGQNVTFRCDPISEHNRLYWYRQTLGQGPEFLTYFQNEAQLEKSRLLSDRFSAERPKGSFSTLEIQRTEQGDSAMYLCASSLGTGPYGYTFGSGTRLTVV.

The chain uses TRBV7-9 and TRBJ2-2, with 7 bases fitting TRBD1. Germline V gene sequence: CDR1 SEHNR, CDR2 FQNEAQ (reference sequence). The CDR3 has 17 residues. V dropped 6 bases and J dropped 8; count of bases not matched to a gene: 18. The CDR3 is CASSSTGTELMAGELFF. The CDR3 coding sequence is TGTGCCAGCAGTTCGACCGGGACAGAGTTAATGGCGGGGGAGCTGTTTTTT.

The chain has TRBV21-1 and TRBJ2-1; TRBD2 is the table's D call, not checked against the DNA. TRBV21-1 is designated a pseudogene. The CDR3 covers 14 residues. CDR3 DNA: TGTGCCAGCAGCAACCGGGGGGCCTACAATGAGCAGTTCTTC. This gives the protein CASSNRGAYNEQFF.

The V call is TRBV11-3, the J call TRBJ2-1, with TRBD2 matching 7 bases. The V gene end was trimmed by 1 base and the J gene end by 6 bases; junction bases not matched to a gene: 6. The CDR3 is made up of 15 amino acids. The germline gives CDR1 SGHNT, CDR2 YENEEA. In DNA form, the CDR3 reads TGTGCCAGCAGCTTAGTTGCGGGAGAGGTCAATGAGCAGTTCTTC. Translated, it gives CASSLVAGEVNEQFF. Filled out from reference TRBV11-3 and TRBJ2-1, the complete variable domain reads EAGVVQSPRYKIIEKKQPVAFWCNPISGHNTLYWYLQNLGQGPELLIRYENEEAVDDSQLPKDRFSAERLKGVDSTLKIQPAELGDSAVYLCASSLVAGEVNEQFFGPGTRLTVL.